These 25 T cell receptor beta chains share one sample of origin, sequenced in a study of blood T cell repertoires in COVID-19. The table came from immunoSEQ multiplex PCR; TCRdb's copy has only in-frame clones and leaves some out. Seen here are 100,000 to 150,000 clones, over 70% observed once, and the top ten hold roughly 4%. The sequencing input was peripheral blood. Receptors were obtained from a woman aged 45-60 years with acute or convalescent COVID-19.

The V gene is TRBV5-1, the J gene TRBJ1-4, with 12 bases aligning to TRBD1. J lost 0 bases, V lost 4 bases, and 4 bases had no gene match. The CDR3 is made up of 17 amino acids. The germline gives CDR1 SGHRS, CDR2 YFSETQ. The CDR3 spells CASSPGQGAATNEKLFF. For the CDR3, the DNA is TGCGCCAGCAGCCCGGGACAGGGGGCTGCAACTAATGAAAAACTGTTTTTT.

This chain's CDR3 is CATSDFLRDRVLVYEQYF. The CDR3 DNA is TGTGCCACCAGTGATTTCCTCAGGGACAGGGTCCTCGTCTACGAGCAGTACTTC. The chain uses TRBV24-1 and TRBJ2-7; 9 nucleotides line up with TRBD1. J gave up 3 bases and V 1 base, and 12 bases lay outside the gene matches. Germline-derived CDR1 and CDR2 are KGHDR and SFDVKD. The CDR3 sequence is 18 residues long.

About this clone: The sample carries other DNA sequences with the same CDR3. The rearrangement links TRBV15 to TRBJ1-1; the D gene is possibly TRBD1 (5 bases). CDR1 and CDR2 (germline): LNHNV, YYDKDF (reference sequence). Trimming shortened V by 1 base and J by 3 bases, and 6 bases separated the two germline ends. The CDR3 sequence is 13 residues long. CDR3 in amino acids: CATSRGGDTEAFF. The CDR3, as DNA: TGTGCCACCAGCAGAGGGGGCGACACTGAAGCTTTCTTT.

The chain links TRBV7-3 to TRBJ2-3; possible D gene TRBD2, 6 bases. The CDR3 extends over 13 amino acids. Germline V gene lookup returns CDR1 SGHTA and CDR2 FQGTGA. Trimming removed 5 bases at V and 5 bases at J, with 11 bases between. CDR3 loop: CASSAGSQDTQYF. Written as DNA, the CDR3 is TGTGCCAGCAGCGCGGGATCGCAAGATACGCAGTATTTT.

The V gene is TRBV29-1, the J gene TRBJ2-1; TRBD2 aligns across 8 bases. Germline CDR1 is SQVTM and CDR2 is ANQGSEA. This CDR3 region has 13 residues. Here the CDR3 reads CSSGTRRGVGQFF. For the CDR3, the DNA is TGCAGTTCCGGGACTAGGAGGGGCGTGGGGCAGTTCTTC.

The V gene is TRBV4-1, the J gene TRBJ2-2; 9 bases fit TRBD1. The CDR3 has 17 amino acids. V dropped 0 bases and J dropped 6; count of bases not matched to a gene: 8. Germline V gene sequence: CDR1 MGHRA, CDR2 YSYEKL. CDR3 residues: CASSQDGDRVVSGELFF. CDR3 DNA: TGCGCCAGCAGCCAAGATGGGGACAGGGTCGTTTCCGGGGAGCTGTTTTTT.

The rearrangement joins TRBV28 to TRBJ2-7; 11 bases align to TRBD2. Trimming cost V 6 bases and J 0 bases; bases outside gene matches: 4. This CDR3 has 15 amino acids. Germline V gene sequence: CDR1 MDHEN, CDR2 SYDVKM. This CDR3 is CASSPGLAASYEQYF. The CDR3 DNA reads as TGTGCCAGCAGCCCGGGACTAGCGGCCTCCTACGAGCAGTACTTC.

The genes are TRBV18 and TRBJ2-7; 9 bases match TRBD2. The junction had 9 bases not matched to a gene; V was cut back by 2 bases and J by 7 bases. Germline V CDR1 and CDR2: KGHSH, LQKENI. The CDR3 has 15 residues. The CDR3 DNA reads as TGTGCCAGCTCACCAGGTGCGGGAGGGCCTTCTGAGCAGTACTTC. This sequence encodes CASSPGAGGPSEQYF.

V is TRBV10-3 and J is TRBJ2-3; 7 bases fit TRBD2. The V and J ends lost 0 bases and 4 bases, in that order; junction bases with no gene match: 7. Germline lookup yields CDR1 ENHRY and CDR2 SYGVKD. The CDR3 covers 16 residues. CDR3 DNA: TGTGCCATCAGTGAGTCCGGCGGGAGCCGGTCAGATACGCAGTATTTT. This encodes CAISESGGSRSDTQYF.

The V gene is TRBV10-3, the J gene TRBJ2-1; 11 nucleotides agree with TRBD2. After removal of 4 bases from V and 7 bases from J, the junction contained 9 bases not matched to a gene. Germline CDR1 and CDR2: ENHRY and SYGVKD. The CDR3 loop spans 16 amino acids. The CDR3 region is CAISGTSGSRGNEQFF. CDR3 in DNA: TGTGCCATCAGTGGTACTAGCGGGAGCCGGGGGAATGAGCAGTTCTTC.

The chain employs TRBV3-1 (or the pseudogene TRBV3-2) and TRBJ2-4; 9 bases are a match to TRBD1. Germline V CDR1 and CDR2: LGHDT, YNNKEL (reference sequence). Trimming at V came to 10 bases and at J to 9 bases, leaving 4 bases not matched to a gene. This CDR3 is built from 11 residues. The CDR3 sequence is CATGTGSIQYF. Written as DNA, the CDR3 is TGTGCCACCGGGACAGGGAGCATTCAGTACTTC.

The CDR3 protein is CASSRTARGDYGYTF. The CDR3 bases are TGTGCAAGCTCTAGGACAGCCCGAGGCGACTATGGCTACACCTTC. V usage is TRBV19 and J usage is TRBJ1-2; D might be TRBD1 (6 bases). Germline values: CDR1 LNHDA, CDR2 SQIVND (reference sequence). The CDR3 has 15 residues.

This clone has a handful of counts. The CDR3 sequence: CASSYGRMNTEAFF. CDR3 in DNA: TGTGCCAGCAGTTATGGCAGAATGAACACTGAAGCTTTCTTT. The rearrangement joins TRBV27 to TRBJ1-1; no definite D call. Germline-derived CDR1 and CDR2 are MNHEY and SMNVEV (reference sequence). V was trimmed by 4 bases and J by 0 bases, leaving 9 bases between them. The CDR3 contains 14 residues.

The chain employs TRBV27 and TRBJ2-5, with 8 bases matching TRBD1. J lost 5 bases, V lost 4 bases, and 9 bases had no gene match. Germline values: CDR1 MNHEY, CDR2 SMNVEV (reference sequence). This CDR3 contains 15 residues. CDR3 residues: CASSSRPDRDETQYF. The CDR3 DNA sequence: TGTGCCAGCAGTTCCCGGCCGGACAGGGACGAGACCCAGTACTTC.

The J gene is TRBJ2-3, the V gene TRBV6-5, with D possibly TRBD2 on 6 matching bases. The CDR3 contains 16 residues. V was clipped by 0 bases and J by 2 bases, with 12 bases between them. CDR1 and CDR2 (germline): MNHEY, SVGAGI. Here the CDR3 reads CASSYSPGLTTDTQYF. DNA for the CDR3: TGTGCCAGCAGTTACTCACCGGGACTTACCACAGATACGCAGTATTTT.

CDR3 nucleotides: TGTGCCAGCAGCCTGGGAGGGCGGGAAAAACTGTTTTTT. Its translation: CASSLGGREKLFF. The chain has TRBV11-2 and TRBJ1-4; D is unclear. The CDR3 runs to 13 residues. V dropped 5 bases and J dropped 8 bases, with 12 bases sitting between them. The germline CDR1 and CDR2 sequences are SGHAT and FQNNGV.

V usage is TRBV5-5 and J usage is TRBJ2-2, with 7 nucleotides matching TRBD2. Germline trimming cut 1 base from V and 4 bases from J; bases unmatched to any gene: 13. The CDR3 is 18 residues long. From germline, CDR1 is SGHKS and CDR2 YYEKEE (reference sequence). CDR3 nucleotide sequence: TGTGCCAGCAGCTTGAGTCTAGCGGAGGCGGGCGCCACCGGGGAGCTGTTTTTT. Its protein product is CASSLSLAEAGATGELFF.

V usage is TRBV20-1 and J usage is TRBJ1-1; D possibly corresponds to TRBD1 (5 bases). The CDR3 has 14 amino acids. V was clipped by 3 bases and J by 0 bases, with 11 bases between them. Germline V gene sequence: CDR1 DFQATT, CDR2 SNEGSKA (reference sequence). The CDR3 DNA follows: TGCAGTGCTAGTGGCGGGGGAATGAACACTGAAGCTTTCTTT. The encoded protein is CSASGGGMNTEAFF.

J is TRBJ1-5 and V is TRBV7-9, with D possibly TRBD1 on 6 matching bases. Trimming stripped 4 bases from V and 6 bases from J, with 13 bases between. CDR1 and CDR2 (germline): SEHNR, FQNEAQ (reference sequence). The CDR3 spans 14 residues. The CDR3 sequence: CASSSLQGTQPQHF. The DNA for the CDR3 is TGTGCCAGCAGCTCCCTACAGGGCACTCAGCCCCAGCATTTT.

The rearrangement uses TRBV25-1 and TRBJ1-2; unclear D gene. Trimming removed 4 bases from V and 4 bases from J, with 13 bases in between. This CDR3 has 14 amino acids. Germline V lookup: CDR1 MGHDK, CDR2 SYGVNS. The CDR3 DNA is TGTGCCAGCAGTGTCATAGGAGTGAGCTATGGCTACACCTTC. Protein sequence: CASSVIGVSYGYTF.

The chain is built from TRBV2 and TRBJ1-1; D gene ambiguous. Per germline, CDR1 SNHLY and CDR2 FYNNEI. This CDR3 spans 14 amino acids. V shed 3 bases and J shed 2 bases, with 10 bases lying between them. The CDR3 spells CASSDGVSNTEAFF. The CDR3 DNA is TGTGCCAGCAGTGACGGGGTTTCAAACACTGAAGCTTTCTTT.

The chain employs TRBV28 and TRBJ2-7; TRBD2 agrees at 8 bases. CDR3 length equals 14 residues. V was clipped by 3 bases and J by 3 bases; unmatched bases: 4. Per the germline V gene, CDR1 is MDHEN and CDR2 is SYDVKM. The CDR3 sequence: CASSFAGGGYEQYF. DNA of the CDR3: TGTGCCAGCAGTTTTGCGGGAGGAGGCTACGAGCAGTACTTC.

In DNA form, the CDR3 reads TGTGCCAGCAGTAGACCGGGACAGATGAACACTGAAGCTTTCTTT. This gives the protein CASSRPGQMNTEAFF. The chain recombines TRBV6-6 with TRBJ1-1; 7 nucleotides agree with TRBD1. The length of the CDR3 is 15 residues. From germline, CDR1 is MNHNY and CDR2 SVGAGI (reference sequence). The V gene end was trimmed by 5 bases and the J gene end by 0 bases; junction bases not matched to a gene: 6.

The chain couples TRBV2 to TRBJ1-4; D is ambiguous. The CDR3 is made up of 12 amino acids. V lost 6 bases, J lost 8 bases, and 10 bases lay in between. Germline CDR1 and CDR2: SNHLY and FYNNEI. CDR3 amino acids: CASSLTEEKLFF. The CDR3 nucleotides read TGTGCCAGCAGCCTGACTGAAGAAAAACTGTTTTTT. The full variable domain, with the rest looked up from reference TRBV2 and TRBJ1-4, is EPEVTQTPSHQVTQMGQEVILRCVPISNHLYFYWYRQILGQKVEFLVSFYNNEISEKSEIFDDQFSVERPDGSNFTLKIRSTKLEDSAMYFCASSLTEEKLFFGSGTQLSVL.

The CDR3 bases are TGTGCCATCAGTGATGGACAGGGGCTCCACAATGAGCAGTTCTTC. This translates into CAISDGQGLHNEQFF. The chain carries TRBV10-3 and TRBJ2-1; 9 bases fit TRBD1. The CDR3 consists of 15 residues. V lost 3 bases to trimming and J lost 5 bases; unmatched junction nucleotides: 5. The germline V gene encodes CDR1 ENHRY and CDR2 SYGVKD.